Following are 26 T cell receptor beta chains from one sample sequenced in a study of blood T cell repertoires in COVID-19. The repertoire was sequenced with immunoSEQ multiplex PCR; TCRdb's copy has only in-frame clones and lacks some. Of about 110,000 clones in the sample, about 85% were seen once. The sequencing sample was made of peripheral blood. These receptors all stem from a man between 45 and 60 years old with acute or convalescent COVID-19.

The CDR3, as DNA: TGTGCCAGCAGCCTCCTATCCGGAGCCTACGAGCAGTACTTC. It codes for CASSLLSGAYEQYF. This chain joins TRBV7-2 and TRBJ2-7; no clear D. This CDR3 contains 14 residues. Germline V gene sequence: CDR1 SGHTA, CDR2 FQGNSA. V dropped 5 bases and J dropped 2 bases, with 13 bases sitting between them.

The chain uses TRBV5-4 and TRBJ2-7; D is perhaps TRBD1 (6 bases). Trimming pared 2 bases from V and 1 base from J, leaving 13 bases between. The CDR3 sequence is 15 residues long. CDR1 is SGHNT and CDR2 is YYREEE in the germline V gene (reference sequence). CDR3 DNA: TGTGCCAGCAGCTTCTCCGGGACATTTTCCTACGAGCAGTACTTC. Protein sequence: CASSFSGTFSYEQYF.

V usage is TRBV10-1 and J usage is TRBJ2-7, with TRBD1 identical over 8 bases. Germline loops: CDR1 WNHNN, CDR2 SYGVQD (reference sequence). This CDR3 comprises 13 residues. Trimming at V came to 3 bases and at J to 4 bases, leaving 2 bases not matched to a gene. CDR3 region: CASSDDRGYEQYF. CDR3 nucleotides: TGCGCCAGCAGTGATGACAGGGGATACGAGCAGTACTTC.

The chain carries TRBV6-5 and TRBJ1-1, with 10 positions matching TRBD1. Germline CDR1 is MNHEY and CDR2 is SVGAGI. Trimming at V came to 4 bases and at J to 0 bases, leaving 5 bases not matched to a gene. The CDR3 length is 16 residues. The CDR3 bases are TGTGCCAGCAGTTTCCTTGGACAGGGGGTGAACACTGAAGCTTTCTTT. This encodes CASSFLGQGVNTEAFF.

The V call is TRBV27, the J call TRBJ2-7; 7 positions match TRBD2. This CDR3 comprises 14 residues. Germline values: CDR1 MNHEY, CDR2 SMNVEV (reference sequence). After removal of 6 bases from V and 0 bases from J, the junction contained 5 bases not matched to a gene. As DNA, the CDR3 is TGTGCCAGCAGGGGTTCTAGCGGCTCCTACGAGCAGTACTTC. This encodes CASRGSSGSYEQYF.

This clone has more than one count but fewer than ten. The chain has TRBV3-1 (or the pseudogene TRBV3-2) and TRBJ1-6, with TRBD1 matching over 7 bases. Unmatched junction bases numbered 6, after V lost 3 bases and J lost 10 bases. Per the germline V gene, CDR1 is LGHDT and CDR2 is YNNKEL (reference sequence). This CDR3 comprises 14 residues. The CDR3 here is CASSHASGGSPLHF. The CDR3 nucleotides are TGTGCCAGCAGCCACGCCTCAGGGGGGTCACCCCTCCACTTT.

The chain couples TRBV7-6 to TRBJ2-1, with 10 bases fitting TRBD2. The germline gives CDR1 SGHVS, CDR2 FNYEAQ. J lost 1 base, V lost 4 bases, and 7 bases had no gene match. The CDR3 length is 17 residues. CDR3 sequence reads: CASSSISGRSSYNEQFF. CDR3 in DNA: TGTGCCAGCAGCTCGATTAGCGGGAGGAGTTCCTACAATGAGCAGTTCTTC.

CDR3 sequence: CASKRQTGELFF. CDR3 DNA: TGTGCCAGCAAACGCCAGACCGGGGAGCTGTTTTTT. V gene TRBV27 combines with J gene TRBJ2-2; no reliable D call. The V end lost 7 bases, the J end lost 5 bases, and 8 bases lay between the germline ends. Germline CDR1 and CDR2: MNHEY and SMNVEV (reference sequence). This CDR3 has 12 residues.

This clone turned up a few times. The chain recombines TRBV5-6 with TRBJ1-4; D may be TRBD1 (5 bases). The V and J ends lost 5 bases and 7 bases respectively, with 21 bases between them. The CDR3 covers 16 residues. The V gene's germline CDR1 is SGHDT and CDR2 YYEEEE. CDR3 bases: TGTGCCAGCAGTTATGGCCACAGGACATGGTTTGAAAAACTGTTTTTT. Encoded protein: CASSYGHRTWFEKLFF.

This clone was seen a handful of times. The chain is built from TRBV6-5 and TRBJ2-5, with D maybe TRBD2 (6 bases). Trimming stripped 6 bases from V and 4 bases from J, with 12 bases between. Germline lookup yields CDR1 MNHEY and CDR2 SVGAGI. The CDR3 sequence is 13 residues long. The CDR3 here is CASRSAGRETQYF. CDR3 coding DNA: TGTGCCAGCAGGTCAGCGGGTCGAGAGACCCAGTACTTC.

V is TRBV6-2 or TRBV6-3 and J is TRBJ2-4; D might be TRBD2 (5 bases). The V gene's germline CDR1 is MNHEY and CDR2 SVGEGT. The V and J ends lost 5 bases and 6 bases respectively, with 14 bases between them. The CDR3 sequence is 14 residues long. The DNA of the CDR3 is TGTGCCAGCAGTCAAGGAGCGGCAGGAAACATTCAGTACTTC. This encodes CASSQGAAGNIQYF.

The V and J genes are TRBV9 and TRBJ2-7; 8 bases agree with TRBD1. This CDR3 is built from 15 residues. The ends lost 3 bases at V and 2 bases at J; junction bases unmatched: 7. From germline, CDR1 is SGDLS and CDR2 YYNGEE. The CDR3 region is CASSASWTGPYEQYF. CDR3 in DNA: TGTGCCAGCAGCGCCTCTTGGACAGGGCCCTACGAGCAGTACTTC.

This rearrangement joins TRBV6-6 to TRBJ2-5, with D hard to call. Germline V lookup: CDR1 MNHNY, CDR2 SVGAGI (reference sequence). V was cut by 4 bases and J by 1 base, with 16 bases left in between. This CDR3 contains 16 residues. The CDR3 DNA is TGTGCCAGCAGTTCCGTAAAGAGATCGAGCCAAGAGACCCAGTACTTC. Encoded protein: CASSSVKRSSQETQYF.

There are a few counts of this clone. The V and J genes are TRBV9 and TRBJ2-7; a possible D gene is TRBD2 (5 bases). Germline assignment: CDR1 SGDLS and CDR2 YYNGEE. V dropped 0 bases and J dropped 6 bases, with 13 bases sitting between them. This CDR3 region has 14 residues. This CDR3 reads CASSVGELVFEQYF. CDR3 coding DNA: TGTGCCAGCAGCGTAGGGGAGCTAGTATTCGAGCAGTACTTC.

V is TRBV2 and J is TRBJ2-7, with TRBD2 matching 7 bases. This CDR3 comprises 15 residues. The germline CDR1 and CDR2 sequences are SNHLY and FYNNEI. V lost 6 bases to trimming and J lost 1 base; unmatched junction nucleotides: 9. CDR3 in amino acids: CASSRLTSSSYEQYF. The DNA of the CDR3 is TGTGCCAGCAGCCGATTGACTAGCAGTTCCTACGAGCAGTACTTC.

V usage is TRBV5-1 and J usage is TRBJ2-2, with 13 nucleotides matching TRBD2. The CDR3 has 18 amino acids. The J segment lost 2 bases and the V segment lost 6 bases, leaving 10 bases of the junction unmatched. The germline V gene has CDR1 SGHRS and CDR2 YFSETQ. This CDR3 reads CASTSPRTSGSNTGELFF. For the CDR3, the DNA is TGCGCCAGCACTAGCCCCAGGACTAGCGGGAGCAACACCGGGGAGCTGTTTTTT.

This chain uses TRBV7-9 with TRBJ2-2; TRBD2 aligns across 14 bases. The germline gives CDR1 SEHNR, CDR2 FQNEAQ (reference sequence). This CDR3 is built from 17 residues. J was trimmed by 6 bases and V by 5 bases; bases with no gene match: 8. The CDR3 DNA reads TGTGCCAGCAGCCATGGACTAGCGGGGGGAACGCCCGGGGAGCTGTTTTTT. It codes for CASSHGLAGGTPGELFF.

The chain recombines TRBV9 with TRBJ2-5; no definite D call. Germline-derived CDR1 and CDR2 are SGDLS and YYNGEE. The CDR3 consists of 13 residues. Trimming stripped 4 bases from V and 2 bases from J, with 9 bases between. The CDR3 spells CASSLYMQETQYF. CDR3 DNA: TGTGCCAGCAGCTTGTACATGCAAGAGACCCAGTACTTC.

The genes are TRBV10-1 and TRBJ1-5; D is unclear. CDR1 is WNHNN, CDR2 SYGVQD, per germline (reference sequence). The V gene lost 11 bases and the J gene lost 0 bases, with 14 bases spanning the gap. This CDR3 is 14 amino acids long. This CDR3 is CAEQARSSNQPQHF. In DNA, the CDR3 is TGCGCCGAGCAGGCCAGGTCTAGCAATCAGCCCCAGCATTTT.

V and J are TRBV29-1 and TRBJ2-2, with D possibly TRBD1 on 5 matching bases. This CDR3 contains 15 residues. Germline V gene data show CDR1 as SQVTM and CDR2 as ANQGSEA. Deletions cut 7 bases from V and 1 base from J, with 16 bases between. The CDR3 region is CSARLRQLNTGELFF. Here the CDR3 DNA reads TGCAGCGCCCGTTTACGACAGCTGAACACCGGGGAGCTGTTTTTT.

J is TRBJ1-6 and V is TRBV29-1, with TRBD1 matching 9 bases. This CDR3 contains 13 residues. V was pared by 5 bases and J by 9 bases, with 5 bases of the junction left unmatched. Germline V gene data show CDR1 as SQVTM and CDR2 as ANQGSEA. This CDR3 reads CSVLQGASSPLHF. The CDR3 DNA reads TGCAGCGTTTTACAGGGGGCCTCTTCACCCCTCCACTTT.

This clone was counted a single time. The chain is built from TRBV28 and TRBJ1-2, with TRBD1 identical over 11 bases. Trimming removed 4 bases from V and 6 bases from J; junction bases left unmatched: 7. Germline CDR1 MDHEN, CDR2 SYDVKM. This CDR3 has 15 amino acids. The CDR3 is CASSSPGQGEDGYTF. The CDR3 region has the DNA TGTGCCAGCAGTTCACCGGGACAGGGGGAGGATGGCTACACCTTC.

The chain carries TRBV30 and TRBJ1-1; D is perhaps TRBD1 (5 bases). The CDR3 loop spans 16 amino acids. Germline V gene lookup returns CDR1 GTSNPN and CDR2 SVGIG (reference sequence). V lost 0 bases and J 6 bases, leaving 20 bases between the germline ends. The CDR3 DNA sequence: TGTGCCTGGAGTGTACAATTCAGGCGGGACGGCGCTGAAGCTTTCTTT. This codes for CAWSVQFRRDGAEAFF.

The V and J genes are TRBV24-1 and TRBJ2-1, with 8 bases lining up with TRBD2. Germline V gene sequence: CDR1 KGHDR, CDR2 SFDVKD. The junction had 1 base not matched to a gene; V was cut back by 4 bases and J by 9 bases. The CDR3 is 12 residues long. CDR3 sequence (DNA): TGTGCCACCAGTGACGGACTAGCTGAGCAGTTCTTC. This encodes CATSDGLAEQFF.

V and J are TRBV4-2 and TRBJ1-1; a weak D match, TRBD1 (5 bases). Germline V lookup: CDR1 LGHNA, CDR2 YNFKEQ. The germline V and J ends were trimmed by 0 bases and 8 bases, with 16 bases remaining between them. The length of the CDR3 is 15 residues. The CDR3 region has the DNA TGTGCCAGCAGCCAAGACGTCCAGGGAGGGGTAGAAGCTTTCTTT. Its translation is CASSQDVQGGVEAFF.

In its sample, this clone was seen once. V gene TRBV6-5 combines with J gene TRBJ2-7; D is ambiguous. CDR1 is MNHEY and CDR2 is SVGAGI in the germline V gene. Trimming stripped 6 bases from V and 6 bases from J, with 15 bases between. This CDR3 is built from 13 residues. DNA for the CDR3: TGTGCCAGCAGCAAATTGTCCTCCGGCGAGCAGTACTTC. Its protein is CASSKLSSGEQYF.